The subject of this entry is one T cell receptor beta chain. Antigen: not known. The V and J ends lost 2 bases and 1 base, in that order; junction bases with no gene match: 5. Germline loops: CDR1 SGHTS, CDR2 YDEGEE. The CDR3 is made up of 17 amino acids. Measured with immunoSEQ multiplex PCR; TCRdb has only the in-frame clones, and not every one. This sample has about 120,000 clones, with roughly 88% found just once. The sample comes from a study of cytomegalovirus exposure and HLA in healthy donors. Study-level results: The authors confirmed in vitro that three CMV-associated chains were specific for CMV antigens. The study put some 150 TCR beta chains on its list as cytomegalovirus-associated.

The donors were in the approximately 130-subject validation cohort, distinct from the approximately 700-subject first cohort. The sequencing input was PBMCs. The receptor's source is a man younger than 35 in good health and CMV-seronegative. The chain is built from TRBV5-8 and TRBJ2-3, with TRBD2 matching 12 bases. This CDR3 is CASSLRLAGVGTDTQYF. The CDR3 nucleotides read TGTGCCAGCAGCTTAAGACTAGCGGGAGTCGGCACAGATACGCAGTATTTT.